These T cell receptor beta chains were read from a single sample in a study of cytomegalovirus exposure and HLA in healthy donors. TCRdb's table, derived via immunoSEQ multiplex PCR, lists solely in-frame clones and lacks some. The sample includes 57,000 or so clones, 90% to 95% of them seen just once. The sample was PBMCs. Source of these receptors: a woman aged 30 to 39 in good health and CMV-seronegative. The CDR3 runs from the conserved cysteine through the conserved F or W. A D gene is named only where the DNA matches it firmly. Clone size is shown for a subset of rows, as once, few, many or a class of expanded clone.

J,D,V,size,DNA,CDR3
TRBJ1-2,TRBD1,TRBV19,once,TGTGCCAGTAGTCCGGGGACAGACTATGGCTACACCTTC,CASSPGTDYGYTF
TRBJ1-2,TRBD1,TRBV7-8,-,TGTGCCAGCAGCTTGGGGACAGGGCCCAACTATGGCTACACCTTC,CASSLGTGPNYGYTF
TRBJ2-4,-,TRBV7-2,-,TGTGCCAGCAGCTCCCAGGGGACCATTCAGTACTTC,CASSSQGTIQYF
TRBJ2-7,-,TRBV7-9,once,TGTGCCAGCAGCTCAAATCGACTACCCTCCTACGAGCAGTACTTC,CASSSNRLPSYEQYF
TRBJ2-1,TRBD1,TRBV6-5,-,TGTGCCAGCAGCCCATCCCAAAGGGGGCTGGGTGAGCAGTTCTTC,CASSPSQRGLGEQFF
TRBJ2-1,TRBD2,TRBV7-2,-,TGTGCCAGCAGCCCACGCGTCGGGCGGGAGGTTCATGAGCAGTTCTTC,CASSPRVGREVHEQFF
TRBJ1-3,TRBD1,TRBV30,once,TGTGCCTTAGACAGGGGATCGGGAAACACCATATATTTT,CALDRGSGNTIYF
TRBJ2-3,TRBD1,TRBV13,-,TGTGCCAGCAGCTTAGTACAGGGGGCCTTCGCAGATACGCAGTATTTT,CASSLVQGAFADTQYF
TRBJ1-1,-,TRBV23-1,-,TGCGCCAGCAGTCACCCTGGGGGCGCAGAATCTGAAGCTTTCTTT,CASSHPGGAESEAFF
TRBJ1-5,TRBD1,TRBV5-8,-,TGTGCCAGCACACGAGACAGGGCGTCTTTCCAGCCCCAGCATTTT,CASTRDRASFQPQHF
TRBJ1-2,-,TRBV25-1,-,TGTGCCAGCAGTGAAGCGGGGCGGGGGAACTATGGCTACACCTTC,CASSEAGRGNYGYTF
TRBJ2-1,TRBD2,TRBV9,-,TGTGCCAGCAGCGTAGCTCGGGGGGGCCGCAATGAGCAGTTCTTC,CASSVARGGRNEQFF
TRBJ2-2,TRBD2,TRBV9,-,TGTGCCAGCAGCGTAGGGACTAGCGGGAGGGCCCCCGGGGAGCTGTTTTTT,CASSVGTSGRAPGELFF
TRBJ2-7,-,TRBV30,-,TGTGCCTGGAGTGGAATCTACAGGGACGAGCAGTACTTC,CAWSGIYRDEQYF
TRBJ2-1,TRBD2,TRBV7-2,-,TGTGCCAGCAGCTACCTACGAAGCGGGAGTGCCTACAATGAGCAGTTCTTC,CASSYLRSGSAYNEQFF
TRBJ2-3,-,TRBV21-1,-,TGTGCCAGCGGCCAGGGGACAGATACGCAGTATTTT,CASGQGTDTQYF
TRBJ1-1,-,TRBV7-9,few,TGTGCCAGCAGCTTAGGGGCCTCAGCCTACACTGAAGCTTTCTTT,CASSLGASAYTEAFF
TRBJ2-7,TRBD1,TRBV7-9,-,TGTGCCAGCAGCTTAGCTGAGTTGGAGGGACAGGAGACGCCCGACGAGCAGTACTTC,CASSLAELEGQETPDEQYF
TRBJ2-3,TRBD2,TRBV9,-,TGTGCCAGCAGCGCAGCGGGGACTAGCACAGATACGCAGTATTTT,CASSAAGTSTDTQYF
TRBJ2-1,-,TRBV5-8,once,TGTGCCAGCAGCTTTCGAACTCCGTACAATGAGCAGTTCTTC,CASSFRTPYNEQFF
TRBJ1-1,-,TRBV18,-,TGTGCCAGCTCATCAACAGGGCGGACTGAAGCTTTCTTT,CASSSTGRTEAFF
TRBJ2-3,-,TRBV2,once,TGTGCCAGCGGTAGGAATAGCGGCAGCACAGATACGCAGTATTTT,CASGRNSGSTDTQYF
TRBJ2-5,TRBD1,TRBV28,-,TGTGCCAGCGGGGAAAGACAGGGGAGGTGGGAGACCCAGTACTTC,CASGERQGRWETQYF
TRBJ1-5,-,TRBV7-2,-,TGTGCCAGCAGCGGACCGGGAGCGGTCAATCAGCCCCAGCATTTT,CASSGPGAVNQPQHF
TRBJ2-7,TRBD1,TRBV27,-,TGTGCCAGCAGCCCGAGGGGCAGGGGGCTTAGGTACGAGCAGTACTTC,CASSPRGRGLRYEQYF
TRBJ2-7,TRBD2,TRBV18,-,TGTGCCAGCTCATTTTACGTAGCGGGAGGGCCGGAAGAGCAGTACTTC,CASSFYVAGGPEEQYF
TRBJ2-2,TRBD1,TRBV19,-,TGTGCCAGTAGTATGTTGGGGGACAGGGGTTATTCCGGGGAGCTGTTTTTT,CASSMLGDRGYSGELFF
TRBJ2-5,-,TRBV11-2,-,TGTGCCAGCAGCCCCCAGGGGAGAGAGACCCAGTACTTC,CASSPQGRETQYF
TRBJ2-7,TRBD1,TRBV27,-,TGTGCCAGCAGTTTATTCTTCGGACAGGGGGACGAGCAGTACTTC,CASSLFFGQGDEQYF
TRBJ1-5,-,TRBV19,-,TGTGCCAGTAGAACAACACTGGACAAGCCCCAGCATTTT,CASRTTLDKPQHF
TRBJ2-2,TRBD1,TRBV10-1,-,TGCGCCAGCAGTCACAGGGGCACCGGGGAGCTGTTTTTT,CASSHRGTGELFF
TRBJ2-1,TRBD1,TRBV6-4,-,TGTGCCAGCAGTGACTCGATACGGGACAGGGGCTACAATGAGCAGTTCTTC,CASSDSIRDRGYNEQFF
TRBJ2-5,TRBD2,TRBV27,-,TGTGCCAGCAAAACTAGCGGGAGTAGAGAGACCCAGTACTTC,CASKTSGSRETQYF
TRBJ1-5,-,TRBV7-8,-,TGTGCCAGCAGCTTAGCGAGGAGTTTAAGCAATCAGCCCCAGCATTTT,CASSLARSLSNQPQHF
TRBJ2-7,TRBD1,TRBV7-9,-,TGTGCCAGCAGCCCGGACAGGGTGAACGAGCAGTACTTC,CASSPDRVNEQYF
TRBJ2-5,-,TRBV20-1,-,TGCAGTGTAGGGAGGGGGGAGACCCAGTACTTC,CSVGRGETQYF
TRBJ2-1,TRBD2,TRBV7-3,-,TGTGCCAGCAGCTTGTTTGCGGGAGAGCGCAATGAGCAGTTCTTC,CASSLFAGERNEQFF
TRBJ2-1,-,TRBV7-3,-,TGTGCCAGCAGCTCCCTAAGTGGCTACAATGAGCAGTTCTTC,CASSSLSGYNEQFF
TRBJ1-1,-,TRBV6-4,few,TGTGCCAGCAGTGACTCAACAGGGATGGCGAACACTGAAGCTTTCTTT,CASSDSTGMANTEAFF
TRBJ1-5,TRBD1,TRBV7-8,few,TGTGCCAGCAGCGTGGGACAGCAGCCCCAGCATTTT,CASSVGQQPQHF
TRBJ2-7,TRBD1,TRBV7-9,-,TGTGCCAGCAGCTTGGGACAGGCATACTACGAGCAGTACTTC,CASSLGQAYYEQYF
TRBJ1-1,-,TRBV21-1,-,TGTGCCAGCGGAACTTCCCGGACAGGATGTTTCGGCACTGAAGCTTTCTTT,CASGTSRTGCFGTEAFF
TRBJ2-7,TRBD2,TRBV19,medium-sized,TGTGCCAGTAAACCGACTAGCGCGGGGCTTACCTACGAGCAGTACTTC,CASKPTSAGLTYEQYF
TRBJ2-3,-,TRBV7-2,-,TGTGCCAGCACCGAGGACAGCGACCCCACAGATATGCAGTATTTT,CASTEDSDPTDMQYF
TRBJ2-1,TRBD2,TRBV14,once,TGTGCCAGCAGCCACGATGGAAATACGTGGCAGCGGGGGAATGAGCAGTTCTTC,CASSHDGNTWQRGNEQFF
TRBJ1-3,-,TRBV5-4,once,TGTGCCAGCAGCTTGGGGACAGTCTCTGGAAACACCATATATTTT,CASSLGTVSGNTIYF
TRBJ1-1,TRBD1,TRBV7-3,-,TGTGCCAGCAGCTTATCAGGGGGCGGAACTGAAGCTTTCTTT,CASSLSGGGTEAFF
TRBJ1-3,-,TRBV30,-,TGTGCCTGGAGTGGAGGTGGGGACTCCTCTGGAAACACCATATATTTT,CAWSGGGDSSGNTIYF
TRBJ2-6,TRBD1,TRBV30,-,TGTGCCTCCCACCGGGACAGGGCAAGAGGGGCCAACGTCCTGACTTTC,CASHRDRARGANVLTF
TRBJ1-1,-,TRBV14,-,TGTGCCAGCAGCCAAGGACAGCCGATGGCTTTCTTT,CASSQGQPMAFF
TRBJ1-3,-,TRBV9,few,TGTGCCAGCACCCCGGACAGCCGAAACACCATATATTTT,CASTPDSRNTIYF
TRBJ2-1,-,TRBV6-1,-,TGTGCCAGCAGGGGAGCGGGTTACAATGAGCAGTTCTTC,CASRGAGYNEQFF
TRBJ2-1,TRBD1,TRBV6-4,-,TGTGCCAGCGCCATGACAGGGGGCCTTACGGGCAATGAGCAGTTCTTC,CASAMTGGLTGNEQFF
TRBJ1-3,-,TRBV4-1,-,TGCGCCAGCAGCCAAGGAGGGACTGGCGGAAACACCATATATTTT,CASSQGGTGGNTIYF
TRBJ2-5,TRBD2,TRBV5-1,-,TGCGCCAGCAGCTTTACAGCGGGAGCTGGCGAGACCCAGTACTTC,CASSFTAGAGETQYF
TRBJ2-7,TRBD1,TRBV10-3,-,TGTGCCATCAGTACAGCTCGGACAGGACCCTACGAGCAGTACTTC,CAISTARTGPYEQYF
TRBJ1-1,-,TRBV6-6,-,TGTGCCAGCAGTTACTCCAGGGTTGAAGCTTTCTTT,CASSYSRVEAFF
TRBJ2-1,-,TRBV5-6,once,TGTGCCAGCACCCGCTCCTACAATGAGCAGTTCTTC,CASTRSYNEQFF
TRBJ2-5,-,TRBV10-3,-,TGTGCCATCAGCAGGGGGGTACAAGAGACCCAGTACTTC,CAISRGVQETQYF